The next 21 T cell receptor beta chains were all read from a single sample in a study of T cells in Graves' hyperthyroidism and ophthalmopathy. From RNA transcripts, TCR beta CDR3 regions were amplified. HTBI primers were used for first-round RT-PCR of the TCR CDR3. MiXCR, applied by TCRdb to the multiplex PCR reads, yields one record per CDR3 protein. The sample has roughly 560,000 distinct CDR3 sequences; roughly 14% are singletons. Input material: blood. The receptors stem from a woman aged 35 to 49 with Graves' ophthalmopathy.

The chain employs TRBV3-1 and TRBJ2-7; D gene ambiguous. The germline gives CDR1 LGHDT, CDR2 YNNKEL (reference sequence). This CDR3 is 14 amino acids long. Deletions cut 5 bases from V and 1 base from J, with 12 bases between. This chain's CDR3 is CASSGHQESYEQYF. The CDR3 nucleotides are TGTGCCAGCAGCGGGCACCAAGAGTCCTACGAGCAGTACTTC.

The rearrangement joins TRBV29-1 to TRBJ1-2; D is perhaps TRBD1 (6 bases). This CDR3 spans 13 amino acids. Germline values: CDR1 SQVTM, CDR2 ANQGSEA. Trimming shortened V by 4 bases and J by 5 bases, and 14 bases separated the two germline ends. The CDR3 reads CSVAGGGVYGYTF. CDR3 coding DNA: TGCAGCGTTGCTGGAGGGGGGGTATATGGCTACACCTTC. Drawing the rest from reference TRBV29-1 and TRBJ1-2, the complete variable domain is SAVISQKPSRDICQRGTSLTIQCQVDSQVTMMFWYRQQPGQSLTLIATANQGSEATYESGFVIDKFPISRPNLTFSTLTVSNMSPEDSSIYLCSVAGGGVYGYTFGSGTRLTVV.

This clonotype was seen at least ten times. V and J are TRBV5-4 and TRBJ2-7; 7 positions agree with TRBD1. J was trimmed by 6 bases and V by 0 bases; bases with no gene match: 6. The germline gives CDR1 SGHNT, CDR2 YYREEE (reference sequence). The length of the CDR3 is 14 residues. As DNA, the CDR3 is TGTGCCAGCAGCTTGGCCTTAAACAGGGGCGAGCAGTACTTC. Translating it yields CASSLALNRGEQYF.

This clonotype appeared many times. The chain uses TRBV6-5 and TRBJ2-5; D is unresolved. The CDR3 covers 13 residues. Germline V gives CDR1 MNHEY, CDR2 SVGAGI. Between the trimmed V and J ends, which lost 7 bases and 0 bases, there was a span of 9 bases. The CDR3 is CASTHRDQETQYF. The CDR3 nucleotides read TGTGCCAGCACCCACCGGGACCAAGAGACCCAGTACTTC.

This clonotype was counted between two and nine times. V gene TRBV5-1 combines with J gene TRBJ2-5; D unresolved. In germline, CDR1 is SGHRS, CDR2 YFSETQ. Trimming cost V 2 bases and J 2 bases, with 10 bases left between them. This CDR3 has 14 residues. The CDR3 bases are TGCGCCAGCAGCTTTGAGAATCCTCAAGAGACCCAGTACTTC. Encoded protein: CASSFENPQETQYF.

There are many counts of this clonotype. The chain links TRBV27 to TRBJ2-7; 7 nucleotides align to TRBD2. Germline CDR1 is MNHEY and CDR2 is SMNVEV (reference sequence). Losses at the gene ends were 6 bases for V and 5 bases for J; bases not matched to a gene: 4. CDR3 length equals 12 residues. The CDR3 coding sequence is TGTGCCAGCAGGGGGAGGGTCCACGAGCAGTACTTC. It yields the protein CASRGRVHEQYF.

This clonotype was seen ten or more times. The chain couples TRBV7-2 to TRBJ2-5, with a possible D match to TRBD2 (5 bases). The CDR3 totals 14 residues. Looked up from germline, CDR1 is SGHTA and CDR2 is FQGNSA. Trimming pared 5 bases from V and 5 bases from J, leaving 15 bases between. The CDR3 is CASSQYVAQETQYF. For the CDR3, the DNA is TGTGCCAGCAGCCAGTACGTAGCGCAGGAGACCCAGTACTTC.

This clonotype appeared many times. The chain joins TRBV27 to TRBJ1-6; no firm D call. In germline, CDR1 is MNHEY, CDR2 SMNVEV (reference sequence). V lost 3 bases and J lost 9, with 9 bases in between. The CDR3 is made up of 13 amino acids. As DNA, the CDR3 is TGTGCCAGCAGTTTCCCGGGAGGTTCACCCCTCCACTTT. It encodes CASSFPGGSPLHF.

This clonotype was recorded at least ten times. The chain carries TRBV7-3 and TRBJ2-2; no clear D. V dropped 5 bases and J dropped 0 bases, with 7 bases sitting between them. Germline V gives CDR1 SGHTA, CDR2 FQGTGA. The CDR3 is 14 amino acids. The CDR3 DNA reads TGTGCCAGCAGCAAGGAGCCGAACACCGGGGAGCTGTTTTTT. Translated: CASSKEPNTGELFF.

Here the CDR3 DNA reads TGCAGCGTTGCCCTCAGGTCCGCTCACACTGGGGCCAACGTCCTGACTTTC. Encoded protein: CSVALRSAHTGANVLTF. This sequence joins TRBV29-1 and TRBJ2-6; D is undetermined. The CDR3 loop spans 17 amino acids. Per the germline V gene, CDR1 is SQVTM and CDR2 is ANQGSEA. With 4 bases removed from V and 2 bases from J, the gap between germline ends came to 18 bases.

There are many counts of this clonotype. The chain joins TRBV20-1 to TRBJ1-2, with 7 bases lining up with TRBD1. This CDR3 is built from 16 residues. The trim removed 0 bases at V and 5 bases at J, leaving 12 bases unmatched. Germline CDR1 DFQATT, CDR2 SNEGSKA (reference sequence). CDR3 sequence: CSARDQNNRGLYGYTF. In nucleotides, the CDR3 is TGCAGTGCTAGAGATCAGAATAACAGGGGCTTATATGGCTACACCTTC.

This clonotype was counted a few times. The gene calls are TRBV19 and TRBJ1-1; TRBD1 might be the D (5 bases). V was trimmed by 3 bases and J by 1 base, leaving 9 bases between them. Germline loops: CDR1 LNHDA, CDR2 SQIVND (reference sequence). CDR3 length: 14 amino acids. The CDR3 region has the DNA TGTGCCAGTAGTATCCGACAGCAGAACACTGAAGCTTTCTTT. Translated: CASSIRQQNTEAFF. The full variable domain, completed using reference TRBV19 and TRBJ1-1, is DGGITQSPKYLFRKEGQNVTLSCEQNLNHDAMYWYRQDPGQGLRLIYYSQIVNDFQKGDIAEGYSVSREKKESFPLTVTSAQKNPTAFYLCASSIRQQNTEAFFGQGTRLTVV.

This clonotype was counted many times. The chain carries TRBV6-2 or TRBV6-3 and TRBJ2-7, with 9 bases identical to TRBD2. The CDR3 sequence is 15 residues long. Looked up from germline, CDR1 is MNHEY and CDR2 is SVGEGT. The ends lost 5 bases at V and 0 bases at J; junction bases unmatched: 5. The CDR3 is CASSPRGLASYEQYF. For the CDR3, the DNA is TGTGCCAGCAGTCCACGGGGACTAGCCTCCTACGAGCAGTACTTC.

J is TRBJ2-5 and V is TRBV6-5, with TRBD2 matching 10 bases. Germline V CDR1 and CDR2: MNHEY, SVGAGI. The length of the CDR3 is 15 residues. J was trimmed by 5 bases and V by 2 bases; bases with no gene match: 5. The CDR3 DNA is TGTGCCAGCAGTTACGCTAGCGGGAGTCCGGAGACCCAGTACTTC. It encodes CASSYASGSPETQYF.

The chain recombines TRBV12-3 or TRBV12-4 with TRBJ2-2; TRBD2 aligns across 8 bases. CDR3 length equals 14 residues. Unmatched junction bases numbered 6, after V lost 2 bases and J lost 10 bases. The CDR3 here is CASSLSLAGLELFF. The CDR3 region has the DNA TGTGCCAGCAGTTTAAGTCTAGCGGGCCTGGAGCTGTTTTTT.

This clonotype occurred a few times. J is TRBJ2-7 and V is TRBV7-3; no reliable D call. The germline V gene has CDR1 SGHTA and CDR2 FQGTGA. V was clipped by 2 bases and J by 5 bases, with 10 bases between them. The CDR3 covers 13 residues. Here the CDR3 DNA reads TGTGCCAGCAGCTTATTCGCCCGGGACGAGCAGTACTTC. Amino acid sequence: CASSLFARDEQYF. Looking up the rest from reference TRBV7-3 and TRBJ2-7 gives the full variable domain: GAGVSQTPSNKVTEKGKYVELRCDPISGHTALYWYRQSLGQGPEFLIYFQGTGAADDSGLPNDRFFAVRPEGSVSTLKIQRTERGDSAVYLCASSLFARDEQYFGPGTRLTVT.

This clonotype was counted between two and nine times. This rearrangement joins TRBV7-3 to TRBJ2-5; D is unresolved. Looked up from germline, CDR1 is SGHTA and CDR2 is FQGTGA. CDR3 size: 14 residues. Trimming pared 2 bases from V and 2 bases from J, leaving 9 bases between. CDR3 nucleotides: TGTGCCAGCAGCTTATGGGCGGATCAAGAGACCCAGTACTTC. It codes for CASSLWADQETQYF.

In this sample, this clonotype turned up many times. V and J are TRBV12-3 or TRBV12-4 and TRBJ1-2; D not resolved. V lost 5 bases and J 2 bases, leaving 12 bases between the germline ends. This CDR3 spans 14 amino acids. CDR3 in amino acids: CASSPPLTNYGYTF. DNA for the CDR3: TGTGCCAGCAGTCCCCCCCTAACAAACTATGGCTACACCTTC.

This clonotype showed up many times. The V call is TRBV27, the J call TRBJ2-2; possible D gene TRBD2, 5 bases. Trimming took 5 bases from V and 2 from J, leaving 12 bases between them. This CDR3 contains 15 residues. Germline lookup yields CDR1 MNHEY and CDR2 SMNVEV (reference sequence). The CDR3 coding sequence is TGTGCCAGCAGTCTCAGGACTCGCAACACCGGGGAGCTGTTTTTT. This gives the protein CASSLRTRNTGELFF.

In its sample, this clonotype was seen many times. The genes are TRBV5-5 and TRBJ2-5; D is perhaps TRBD1 or TRBD2 (6 bases each). Germline values: CDR1 SGHKS, CDR2 YYEKEE (reference sequence). The V end lost 5 bases, the J end lost 1 base, and 21 bases lay between the germline ends. The CDR3 consists of 17 residues. The CDR3 region is CASRPGVDYLPQETQYF. CDR3 sequence (DNA): TGTGCCAGCAGACCAGGGGTGGACTACCTCCCCCAAGAGACCCAGTACTTC.

This clonotype was found a few times. The V gene is TRBV9, the J gene TRBJ1-1; D not resolved. The germline gives CDR1 SGDLS, CDR2 YYNGEE. With 0 bases removed from V and 4 bases from J, the gap between germline ends came to 13 bases. The CDR3 loop spans 15 amino acids. The CDR3 nucleotides read TGTGCCAGCAGCGTAGCTCCCTCCCCGGGCACTGAAGCTTTCTTT. Translated: CASSVAPSPGTEAFF.